This paragraph covers one TCR beta chain sequence. The antigen this receptor binds is unknown. Base qualities are not provided; no much larger clone lies one nucleotide away. These data come from a study of blood T cell repertoires in COVID-19 (dated by TCRdb to 2018 to 2020). A note on the overall study: Samples from collaborators originated in the United States, Italy and Spain and spanned both the acute and convalescent phases of COVID-19. The material from the prospective study consisted of cDNA or gDNA derived from T cells, B-cell-depleted T cells, or PBMCs. Subjects who had been exposed to COVID-19, were actively infected with it, or had recovered from it provided the deeply sampled blood TCRbeta repertoires that made up the dataset. The repertoires were released in a freely available public database meant as a resource for research on the immune response to SARS-CoV-2. Samples were obtained from the ongoing ImmuneRACE study (first 160 participants) and from over 1,000 subjects provided by 6 global collaborators. Nearly every sample came with metadata listing a de-identified subject ID, COVID-19 status, age in years and sex. Where available, HLA class I and class II types were taken from metadata supplied by the sample provider and were not determined by assay-based typing. Overall study results and their limits: Clinical and demographic metadata were provided uncurated, with the amount varying by source and participant.

Enrolling through a virtual design, the prospective study's participants ranged in age from about 18 to 89 years and lived across roughly 23 United States geographic areas. In the prospective study, cohorts were assigned on the basis of participant-reported clinical history obtained from a screening survey and a study questionnaire. Recovered participants in ImmuneRACE Cohort 3 were defined as having two consecutive negative NP/OP PCR tests, clearance from a healthcare professional, or resolution of symptoms. Mobile phlebotomists in the prospective study collected whole blood, serum and a nasopharyngeal or oropharyngeal swab from every participant. Participants in the prospective study had the option to provide additional blood draws and questionnaires over a 2-month period. Blood samples from the prospective study were shipped frozen or at room temperature prior to DNA extraction. CDR1 and CDR2 (SEHNR, FQNEAQ) derive from the germline V gene (reference sequence). The trim is 4 bases for V and 0 bases for J, with a gap of 12 bases between the germline ends. The CDR3, cysteine through phenylalanine, is 16 amino acids long. Just CDR3 DNA is preserved here, 48 bases in frame from base 1.

TCRbeta CDR3 regions were amplified from genomic DNA by means of the immunoSEQ Assay, a bias-controlled multiplex PCR. From the authors' description of their analysis: The number of nucleated cells in each sample was estimated from the amplification of reference gene primers within the assay. Sequence reads were collapsed and filtered to measure the absolute abundance of every unique TCRbeta CDR3 rearrangement. For each sample, productive Simpson clonality was calculated by taking the square root of Simpson's diversity index across productive rearrangements. TCRdb limited this immuneACCESS table to in-frame rearrangements with V and J called. A share of clones is missing; checked studies link under half to unresolved V genes, and the rest is unexplained. V, J and clone size reflect that table, while D and trimming were determined from the DNA. The sample profile shows 250,000 to 300,000 clones; 70% to 90% of them were found once. Of the sample, about 1% falls within the top ten clones.

This receptor chain uses TRBV7-9 and TRBJ1-4, and possibly TRBD1, on 6 matching bases. This TCR was sampled from a woman younger than 45 who had recovered from COVID-19. Sequenced material: PBMCs or T cells enriched from blood (not recorded which). Here is the DNA: TGTGCCAGCAGCTCGGACAGAGTTGCAACTAATGAAAAACTGTTTTTT. It translates as CASSSDRVATNEKLFF.